This TCR beta chain emerged from a study of response to subunit inactivated influenza vaccine. Findings and limits, study-wide: It was the authors' suggestion that each seasonal influenza vaccination recruits few new T cells.

This clonotype was detected only a few times. The antigen is unknown. One entry per CDR3 protein results from TCRdb running MiXCR on the RT-PCR reads. The repertoire holds about 700,000 distinct CDR3 sequences, with 15% to 18% as singletons. Source: PBMCs from blood, taken roughly 12 days after vaccination. The receptor's source is a man aged 50-59 years who received an inactivated influenza vaccine.

The CDR3, as DNA: TGTGCCAGCAGTTACTCGACCGCCTTAACCAACTACGAGCAGTACTTC. Translation: CASSYSTALTNYEQYF. The V gene is TRBV6-5, the J gene TRBJ2-7; D is unresolved. V dropped 0 bases and J dropped 3 bases, with 15 bases sitting between them. The CDR3 has 16 residues. The V gene's germline CDR1 is MNHEY and CDR2 SVGAGI.